This entry features one TCR beta chain sequence. Its antigen is not known. Sequencing followed a ViraFEST assay step that expanded antigen-specific CD4+ T cells with viral peptide pools. At the end of around eleven days of culture, CD4+ T cells were isolated. According to the study, vaccine recipients showed no prior SARS-CoV-2 infection and negative nucleocapsid antibodies. With 8.5 to 10 ug/ml peptides and 7.5 to 10 IU/ml IL-2, approximately 2.1 million PBMC per well were cultured. This sample is part of a study of vaccination effects on CD4 cells after COVID-19. Study-wide results and caveats: Late after vaccination, infection- and vaccine-induced clones showed marked clonal contraction.

Some clones are missing from TCRdb's copy, which holds only in-frame ones; the method was immunoSEQ multiplex PCR. The sample lists 40,000 to 45,000 clones, just over 75% occurring once. Germline V CDR1 and CDR2: SGHTA, FQGTGA. V was pared by 5 bases and J by 6 bases, with 17 bases between. The CDR3 length is 15 residues. The J gene is TRBJ2-1, the V gene TRBV7-3, with D possibly called TRBD1 or TRBD2 (5 bases each). Specimen: CD4+ T cells from PBMCs cultured with SARS-CoV-2 spike peptides, collected before COVID-19 vaccination. This sequence originates from a human donor who received a COVID-19 vaccine. CDR3 sequence: CASSIARGYLNEQFF. CDR3 DNA: TGTGCCAGCAGCATAGCACGGGGCTACCTCAATGAGCAGTTCTTC.